This entry concerns a single TCR beta chain. Its target is not known. The source of the sample is a study of CD8+ T cells in alopecia areata. Overall study context: For the treated group, dosing was oral tofacitinib at 5 to 10 mg twice daily. Study outcomes and limitations: Scalp samples also contribute reads from the resident alphabeta T cells found in normal skin. Lesional scalp displayed greater clonality than normal scalp, most notably in alopecia totalis/universalis.

The authors extracted RNA and reverse transcribed it into cDNA as the sequencing template. Using immunoSEQ multiplex PCR, the repertoire was profiled, and TCRdb retains in-frame clones only, with some absent. Of 200,000 to 250,000 clones in the sample, about three fifths are singletons; the top ten hold around 1.4%. The ends lost 3 bases at V and 0 bases at J; junction bases unmatched: 9. The germline V gene encodes CDR1 GTSNPN and CDR2 SVGIG (reference sequence). The CDR3 runs 17 residues. Treatment specified: oral pan-JAK inhibitor, 5-10 mg twice daily. The chain uses TRBV30 and TRBJ2-1; 9 nucleotides match TRBD2. The sample here was CD4+ T cells sorted from blood, taken at week 4, from a patient treated with tofacitinib. The sequence was obtained from a human donor with alopecia areata. As DNA, the CDR3 is TGTGCCTGGAGAGGCCTAGCGGGGCCAAGCTCCTACAATGAGCAGTTCTTC. It yields the protein CAWRGLAGPSSYNEQFF.